The 26 T cell receptor beta chains below come from one sample, sequenced in a study of control samples from healthy donors and cancer patients. Here immunoSEQ multiplex PCR was the method, and the copy in TCRdb shows in-frame clones only, minus some. The sample has about 61,000 clones; around 91% are singletons. Sequenced input: PBMCs. The receptors stem from a man aged 55 to 70 with colorectal cancer.

The V call is TRBV6-1, the J call TRBJ1-2; no reliable D call. Trimming left V 4 bases short and J 1 base short, with 16 bases between. CDR1 is MNHNS, CDR2 SASEGT, per germline. The length of the CDR3 is 16 residues. The chain's CDR3 is CASSVSRAAYNYGYTF. Written as DNA, the CDR3 is TGTGCCAGCAGTGTTTCCCGTGCGGCCTATAACTATGGCTACACCTTC.

The rearrangement uses TRBV5-6 and TRBJ1-3; D call uncertain. The CDR3 totals 15 residues. The V gene lost 6 bases and the J gene lost 0 bases, with 13 bases spanning the gap. Germline assignment: CDR1 SGHDT and CDR2 YYEEEE. The CDR3, as DNA: TGTGCCAGCAAAAAAAAAGACTACTCTGGAAACACCATATATTTT. It is translated as CASKKKDYSGNTIYF.

This chain uses TRBV6-5 with TRBJ1-4, with D unclear. Germline loops: CDR1 MNHEY, CDR2 SVGAGI. The CDR3 has 14 residues. The V and J ends lost 6 bases and 0 bases respectively, with 8 bases between them. The CDR3 sequence: CASRRHTTNEKLFF. The DNA of the CDR3 is TGTGCCAGCAGGAGACATACAACTAATGAAAAACTGTTTTTT.

The rearrangement uses TRBV27 and TRBJ2-5, with 12 nucleotides matching TRBD2. The ends lost 3 bases at V and 3 bases at J; junction bases unmatched: 2. Germline CDR1 and CDR2: MNHEY and SMNVEV (reference sequence). This CDR3 spans 15 amino acids. CDR3 sequence: CASSLASGGEETQYF. DNA for the CDR3: TGTGCCAGCAGTTTGGCTAGCGGGGGGGAAGAGACCCAGTACTTC.

The table lists this clone with a few counts. The CDR3 loop reads CASSPGGSSGNTIYF. The CDR3 bases are TGTGCCAGCAGTCCCGGGGGGAGCTCTGGAAACACCATATATTTT. This sequence joins TRBV6-5 and TRBJ1-3; D possibly corresponds to TRBD1 (5 bases). V dropped 5 bases and J dropped 0 bases, with 11 bases sitting between them. The CDR3 sequence is 15 residues long. Germline CDR1 is MNHEY and CDR2 is SVGAGI.

The genes are TRBV2 and TRBJ1-2, with TRBD1 as a possible D gene (5 bases). This CDR3 is 14 amino acids long. Germline CDR1 reads SNHLY; CDR2 reads FYNNEI. V gave up 1 base and J gave up 5 bases, with 11 bases separating them. The CDR3 DNA sequence: TGTGCCAGCAGTGAAGAGGGGCTGGGGTATGGCTACACCTTC. Translating it yields CASSEEGLGYGYTF.

This chain uses TRBV5-5 with TRBJ2-7, with a tentative D call TRBD1 (6 bases). This CDR3 has 15 amino acids. Trimming removed 0 bases at V and 6 bases at J, with 16 bases between. The germline gives CDR1 SGHKS, CDR2 YYEKEE (reference sequence). CDR3 sequence reads: CASSLDIGGLREQYF. As DNA, the CDR3 is TGTGCCAGCAGCTTGGATATAGGGGGTCTCCGCGAGCAGTACTTC.

The chain recombines TRBV15 with TRBJ1-5; D ambiguous. The V gene's germline CDR1 is LNHNV and CDR2 YYDKDF (reference sequence). CDR3 size: 17 residues. V dropped 0 bases and J dropped 3 bases, with 15 bases sitting between them. The CDR3 loop reads CATSRETGRRINQPQHF. In DNA form, the CDR3 reads TGTGCCACCAGCAGAGAGACGGGGAGAAGGATCAATCAGCCCCAGCATTTT.

The genes are TRBV9 and TRBJ1-1; 10 positions match TRBD1. The CDR3 runs to 13 residues. Trimming removed 3 bases from V and 7 bases from J; junction bases left unmatched: 3. Germline V CDR1 and CDR2: SGDLS, YYNGEE. The CDR3 DNA follows: TGTGCCAGCAGCGGACAGGGGGCGTATGAAGCTTTCTTT. Its protein product is CASSGQGAYEAFF.

The J gene is TRBJ2-3, the V gene TRBV24-1; TRBD2 matches at 9 bases. J was trimmed by 4 bases and V by 1 base; bases with no gene match: 8. The germline gives CDR1 KGHDR, CDR2 SFDVKD. The CDR3 runs to 17 residues. CDR3 DNA sequence: TGTGCCACCAGTGATTTAAAGCGGGGGGCCGGGGCAGATACGCAGTATTTT. This sequence encodes CATSDLKRGAGADTQYF.

This clone was observed a handful of times. The chain combines TRBV18 with TRBJ1-1; 9 bases are a match to TRBD1. Germline trimming cut 4 bases from V and 10 bases from J; bases unmatched to any gene: 10. The CDR3 is 14 amino acids. The germline CDR1 and CDR2 sequences are KGHSH and LQKENI. The chain's CDR3 is CASSRRDREGGAFF. The CDR3 nucleotides read TGTGCCAGCTCACGCCGGGACAGGGAAGGTGGAGCTTTCTTT.

CDR3 DNA sequence: TGCGCCAGCAGCAAGACCCGGGCCCTAGCCGGGGAGCTGTTTTTT. Its protein product is CASSKTRALAGELFF. This sequence joins TRBV5-1 and TRBJ2-2; D remains unclear. Germline CDR1 and CDR2: SGHRS and YFSETQ. The germline V and J ends were trimmed by 4 bases and 6 bases, with 16 bases remaining between them. The CDR3 length is 15 residues. The variable domain in full, with the rest retrieved from reference TRBV5-1 and TRBJ2-2, is KAGVTQTPRYLIKTRGQQVTLSCSPISGHRSVSWYQQTPGQGLQFLFEYFSETQRNKGNFPGRFSGRQFSNSRSEMNVSTLELGDSALYLCASSKTRALAGELFFGEGSRLTVL.

The V and J genes are TRBV6-5 and TRBJ2-1, with D perhaps assigned TRBD1 or TRBD2 (6 bases each). CDR1 and CDR2 from the germline V gene are MNHEY and SVGAGI. CDR3 length equals 15 residues. Trimming stripped 2 bases from V and 4 bases from J, with 12 bases between. In nucleotides, the CDR3 is TGTGCCAGCAGTTACGGGGGGCAGATATACAATGAGCAGTTCTTC. Translated, it gives CASSYGGQIYNEQFF.

This CDR3 is CASRSRDQYNEKLFF. CDR3 bases: TGTGCCAGCCGGAGCCGGGACCAATATAATGAAAAACTGTTTTTT. The genes are TRBV2 and TRBJ1-4; possible D gene TRBD1, 5 bases. This CDR3 spans 15 amino acids. CDR1 and CDR2 (germline): SNHLY, FYNNEI. V was trimmed by 8 bases and J by 4 bases, leaving 17 bases between them.

The CDR3 region has the DNA TGTGCCACCAGCAGAGAGCGGACCCAGACCTACGAGCAGTACTTC. It yields the protein CATSRERTQTYEQYF. The chain links TRBV15 to TRBJ2-7; the D is unclear. The V and J ends lost 0 bases and 2 bases respectively, with 11 bases between them. Germline V gene data show CDR1 as LNHNV and CDR2 as YYDKDF (reference sequence). CDR3 length: 15 amino acids.

This sequence joins TRBV7-2 and TRBJ2-7, with D possibly being TRBD1 (6 bases). Germline CDR1 is SGHTA and CDR2 is FQGNSA. The CDR3 spans 12 residues. The germline V and J ends were trimmed by 5 bases and 6 bases, with 11 bases remaining between them. The CDR3 DNA sequence: TGTGCCAGCAGCCAAACAGGGATCGAGCAGTACTTC. Amino acids: CASSQTGIEQYF. The whole variable domain, remainder taken from reference TRBV7-2 and TRBJ2-7, is GAGVSQSPSNKVTEKGKDVELRCDPISGHTALYWYRQSLGQGLEFLIYFQGNSAPDKSGLPSDRFSAERTGGSVSTLTIQRTQQEDSAVYLCASSQTGIEQYFGPGTRLTVT.

This rearrangement joins TRBV19 to TRBJ2-1; 13 bases are a match to TRBD2. The CDR3 runs to 16 residues. Germline CDR1 reads LNHDA; CDR2 reads SQIVND (reference sequence). Germline trimming cut 3 bases from V and 5 bases from J; bases unmatched to any gene: 4. The CDR3 nucleotides are TGTGCCAGTAGTATTCTGACTAGCGGGGGGCACAATGAGCAGTTCTTC. Residues: CASSILTSGGHNEQFF.

The chain uses TRBV5-5 and TRBJ2-2; a possible D gene is TRBD1 (5 bases). The CDR3 has 13 amino acids. V lost 1 base and J lost 7, with 8 bases in between. Germline V gives CDR1 SGHKS, CDR2 YYEKEE (reference sequence). The CDR3 protein is CASSLQGGGELFF. DNA of the CDR3: TGTGCCAGCAGCTTGCAGGGTGGCGGGGAGCTGTTTTTT. The entire variable domain, with the rest obtained from reference TRBV5-5 and TRBJ2-2, is as follows: DAGVTQSPTHLIKTRGQQVTLRCSPISGHKSVSWYQQVLGQGPQFIFQYYEKEERGRGNFPDRFSARQFPNYSSELNVNALLLGDSALYLCASSLQGGGELFFGEGSRLTVL.

This clone showed up just once. The chain uses TRBV27 and TRBJ1-2; D uncertain. This CDR3 is 13 amino acids long. V was cut by 6 bases and J by 10 bases, with 18 bases left in between. Germline V gives CDR1 MNHEY, CDR2 SMNVEV (reference sequence). The CDR3 spells CASRNTGTVDYTF. CDR3 DNA sequence: TGTGCCAGCAGAAACACGGGCACAGTAGACTACACCTTC.

This clone was counted a single time. The V gene is TRBV6-5, the J gene TRBJ1-1; 10 nucleotides align to TRBD1. The CDR3 extends over 15 amino acids. Per the germline V gene, CDR1 is MNHEY and CDR2 is SVGAGI. V shed 7 bases and J 5 bases; nucleotides not matched to a gene: 10. The CDR3 DNA reads as TGTGCCAGCACCGCCGGGACAGGGGTTAAAACTGAAGCTTTCTTT. Translation gives CASTAGTGVKTEAFF.

This sequence joins TRBV6-2 or TRBV6-3 and TRBJ2-7; 9 nucleotides line up with TRBD1. CDR3 size: 16 residues. Germline V gives CDR1 MNHEY, CDR2 SVGEGT. V lost 6 bases and J lost 3; bases outside the gene matches: 12. The CDR3: CASSLDTGTGHYEQYF. As DNA, the CDR3 is TGTGCCAGCAGCTTGGATACCGGGACAGGGCACTACGAGCAGTACTTC.

The table lists this clone with a count of one. The CDR3 here is CASSSHGNTQYF. The CDR3 region has the DNA TGTGCCAGCAGCTCGCACGGGAATACGCAGTATTTT. The chain has TRBV5-5 and TRBJ2-3; the D gene is possibly TRBD2 (5 bases). In germline, CDR1 is SGHKS, CDR2 YYEKEE (reference sequence). V was cut by 3 bases and J by 7 bases, with 9 bases left in between. The CDR3 is made up of 12 amino acids.

This clone was found a few times. The genes are TRBV3-1 (or the pseudogene TRBV3-2) and TRBJ1-1; possibly TRBD1 for D (6 bases). Between the trimmed V and J ends, which lost 1 base and 4 bases, there was a span of 19 bases. Germline V gene lookup returns CDR1 LGHDT and CDR2 YNNKEL (reference sequence). The CDR3 has 17 residues. The chain's CDR3 is CASSQVVVGGRTTEAFF. Written as DNA, the CDR3 is TGTGCCAGCAGCCAAGTCGTGGTTGGGGGGCGGACCACTGAAGCTTTCTTT.

The CDR3 DNA follows: TGTGCCAGTAGGGGCGACAGGGACTCTAGCACAGATACGCAGTATTTT. This translates into CASRGDRDSSTDTQYF. The chain carries TRBV19 and TRBJ2-3; D may be TRBD1 (7 bases). This CDR3 contains 16 residues. Trimming took off 6 bases at V and 0 bases at J, with 16 bases between the two ends. Germline V gene data show CDR1 as LNHDA and CDR2 as SQIVND (reference sequence).

The chain recombines TRBV7-6 with TRBJ2-2; D remains ambiguous. The CDR3 extends over 15 amino acids. V was cut by 4 bases and J by 6 bases, with 15 bases left in between. Germline CDR1 SGHVS, CDR2 FNYEAQ. This CDR3 reads CASSSYRDRPGELFF. The CDR3 DNA reads as TGTGCCAGCAGCTCCTACCGCGACCGGCCCGGGGAGCTGTTTTTT.

This rearrangement joins TRBV19 to TRBJ1-3; D is unresolved. Germline V gene data show CDR1 as LNHDA and CDR2 as SQIVND (reference sequence). The CDR3 runs 17 residues. V lost 2 bases, J lost 0 bases, and 14 bases lay in between. The CDR3 DNA sequence: TGTGCCAGTAGTATAAGGGTCGCCAGAAACTCTGGAAACACCATATATTTT. Protein: CASSIRVARNSGNTIYF. The full variable domain, completed using reference TRBV19 and TRBJ1-3, is DGGITQSPKYLFRKEGQNVTLSCEQNLNHDAMYWYRQDPGQGLRLIYYSQIVNDFQKGDIAEGYSVSREKKESFPLTVTSAQKNPTAFYLCASSIRVARNSGNTIYFGEGSWLTVV.